This T cell receptor (beta chain) is from a study of CD8+ T cells in alopecia areata (dated by TCRdb to between 2017 and 2018). Regarding the study in general: Treated patients were enrolled in an open-label pilot trial of oral tofacitinib at 5 to 10 mg twice daily for moderate-to-severe alopecia areata. Tofacitinib was administered for 6 to 18 months, and 6 months of follow-up off drug were then conducted to assess delayed response and recurrence. Disease severity in treated patients was measured with the SALT score, which quantifies the percentage of affected scalp surface area. In both human patients and the C3H/HeJ mouse model, the study applied high-throughput TCRbeta sequencing to look at T cell clonal expansion in alopecia areata. In humans, TCRbeta sequencing was performed on scalp tissue and on sorted CD4+ and CD8+ peripheral blood T cells from healthy controls and from patients with patchy or totalis/universalis alopecia areata. Biopsies were taken from tofacitinib-treated patients at baseline and at 4 and 24 weeks of treatment, and a later scalp biopsy was taken in several of the tofacitinib-treated patients. Scalp clonality was compared among normal scalp (n=4), patchy alopecia areata scalp (n=8), and alopecia totalis/universalis scalp (n=8). The RNA source kit depended on sample type: the PAXgene miRNA kit for fixed scalp, the miRNeasy kit for PBMCs, and the RNeasy kit for mouse skin. Amplification of TCRbeta CDR3 regions was done by immunoSEQ multiplex PCR using 35 Vbeta forward primers and 13 Jbeta reverse primers. General conclusions and limits of the study: Many expanded lesional clones were found to persist in scalp and blood during tofacitinib treatment, and relapse after treatment cessation may be partly explained by this persistence. Resident alphabeta T cells in normal human skin are also sequenced, complicating scalp TCR repertoire analysis, unlike mouse skin dominated by gammadelta T cells. Lesional scalp, especially in alopecia totalis/universalis, showed higher clonality and more expanded CD8+ clones than normal scalp, suggesting antigenic drive. Tofacitinib significantly lowered scalp clonality and the number of expanded CD8+ clones among the top 100 scalp clones. Because the treated cohort was small and had only one nonresponder, larger studies are needed to examine links between baseline CD8+ expansion and response. Shared TCR sequences between patients were less evident than in mice, which may be partly attributable to HLA diversity in the patient population.

The cysteine opens and the phenylalanine closes a CDR3 of 15 amino acids. Only the CDR3 DNA is retained, 45 bases long and in frame from the first base. CDR1 MNHNY and CDR2 SVGAGI were looked up in the germline V gene (reference sequence). The germline V end is reduced by 7 bases and the J end by 4 bases; junction bases left unmatched: 11. Receptor libraries were prepared by the immunoSEQ multiplex PCR assay. RNA was extracted from all samples and reverse transcribed into cDNA, which served as template for TCR sequencing. First-strand cDNA was synthesized using SuperScript III with a 2:1 mix of oligo-dT and random hexamers. A synthetic immune receptor repertoire was used to assess amplification bias, and residual bias was removed computationally. Turning to the authors' computational methods: After raw reads were preprocessed to remove errors, the CDR3 was defined following IMGT conventions as running from the conserved cysteine to phenylalanine. Clonality was computed by normalizing Shannon entropy by log2 of the number of productive unique TCRs and subtracting the result from 1. CD4 or CD8 identity of scalp clones was inferred by cross-referencing scalp TCRbeta sequences with sorted blood CD4 and CD8 repertoires. TCRdb took over this immuneACCESS table, retaining in-frame rearrangements with V and J assigned. Such tables are incomplete; in checked studies, under half of the missing clones stem from an unresolved V gene, and the remainder is unexplained. V, J and clone size are those of that table, while D and trimming were read from the DNA. Counted in this sample were over 85,000 clones; under 70% of them appeared once. Roughly a sixth of the sample comes from the top ten.

The time point label corresponds to: 4 weeks on oral tofacitinib. The treatment or condition label for this specimen denotes: oral pan-JAK inhibitor, 5-10 mg twice daily. Lesional scalp punch biopsies and peripheral blood were collected from alopecia areata patients. PBMCs were separated by density centrifugation and stained for CD3, CD4 and CD8, after which CD4+ and CD8+ T cells were sorted on a FACSAria. Comment on this clone: It lacks a known antigen. No much larger clonotype is one base removed from it; base qualities were not supplied.

Sequenced here: CD8+ T cells sorted from blood, sampled at week 4, from a patient treated with tofacitinib. This receptor was taken from a human donor with alopecia areata. The rearrangement joined TRBV6-6 to TRBJ2-7; 9 junctional bases match TRBD2. At the DNA level, the sequence is TGTGCCAGCAAGATTAATAGCGGGGGCCAATACGAGCAGTACTTC. The resulting protein is CASKINSGGQYEQYF.